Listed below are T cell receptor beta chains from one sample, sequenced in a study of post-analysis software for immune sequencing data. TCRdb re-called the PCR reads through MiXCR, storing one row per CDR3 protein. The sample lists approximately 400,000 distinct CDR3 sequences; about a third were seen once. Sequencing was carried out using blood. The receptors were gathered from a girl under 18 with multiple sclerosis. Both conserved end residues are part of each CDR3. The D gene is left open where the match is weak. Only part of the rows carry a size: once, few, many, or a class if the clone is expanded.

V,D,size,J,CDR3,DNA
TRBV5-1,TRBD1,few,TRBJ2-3,CASSPTGGTEDTQYF,TGCGCCAGCAGCCCTACAGGGGGAACGGAGGATACGCAGTATTTT
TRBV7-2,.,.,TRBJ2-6,CASSLGRPSSTGANVLTF,TGTGCCAGCAGCTTAGGGCGGCCCTCTAGCACTGGGGCCAACGTCCTGACTTTC
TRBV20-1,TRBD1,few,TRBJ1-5,CSARGSGTGLSYSNQPQHF,TGCAGTGCTAGAGGGTCCGGGACAGGGCTCTCTTATAGCAATCAGCCCCAGCATTTT
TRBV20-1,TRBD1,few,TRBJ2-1,CSARDRLYNEQFF,TGCAGTGCTAGGGACAGGCTATACAATGAGCAGTTCTTC
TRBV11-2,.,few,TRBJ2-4,CASSLDPPSWRGNIQYF,TGTGCCAGCAGCTTAGATCCGCCCTCGTGGAGGGGAAACATTCAGTACTTC
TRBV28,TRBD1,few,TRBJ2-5,CASSARDRGQEKETQYF,TGTGCCAGCAGTGCCCGGGACAGGGGGCAAGAGAAGGAGACCCAGTACTTC
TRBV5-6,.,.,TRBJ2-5,CASSRDELYQETQYF,TGTGCCAGCAGCCGGGACGAACTGTACCAAGAGACCCAGTACTTC
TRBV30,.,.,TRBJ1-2,CAWSATANYGYTF,TGTGCCTGGAGTGCCACAGCAAACTATGGCTACACCTTC
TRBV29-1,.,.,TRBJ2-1,CSVVTGNEQFF,TGCAGCGTTGTTACGGGCAATGAGCAGTTCTTC
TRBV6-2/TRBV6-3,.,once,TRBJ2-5,CASSRSEASIQETQYF,TGTGCCAGCAGTAGGTCAGAGGCCAGCATTCAAGAGACCCAGTACTTC
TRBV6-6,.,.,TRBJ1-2,CASSYSLNYGYTF,TGTGCCAGCAGTTACTCTCTGAACTATGGCTACACCTTC
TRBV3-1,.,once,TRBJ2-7,CASSQAASASWGYEQYF,TGTGCCAGCAGCCAAGCGGCCTCGGCTTCTTGGGGCTACGAGCAGTACTTC
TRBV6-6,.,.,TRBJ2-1,CASRQGLLYNEQFF,TGTGCCAGCCGACAGGGACTTCTCTACAATGAGCAGTTCTTC
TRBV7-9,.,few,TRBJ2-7,CASSRGGALEQYF,TGTGCCAGCAGCCGTGGGGGGGCCCTCGAGCAGTACTTC
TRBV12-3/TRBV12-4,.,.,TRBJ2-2,CASSSGRWAGELFF,TGTGCCAGCAGTTCGGGTCGGTGGGCCGGGGAGCTGTTTTTT
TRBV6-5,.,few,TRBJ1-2,CASALRTRGGYGYTF,TGTGCCAGCGCCTTACGGACTCGGGGAGGCTATGGCTACACCTTC
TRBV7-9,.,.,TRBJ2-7,CASSLSQDGPGEQYF,TGTGCCAGCAGCTTAAGCCAAGACGGTCCGGGCGAGCAGTACTTC
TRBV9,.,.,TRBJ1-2,CASSVQGDYGYTF,TGTGCCAGCAGCGTCCAGGGAGATTATGGCTACACCTTC
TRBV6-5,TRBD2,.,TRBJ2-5,CASRNPGGETQYF,TGTGCCAGCAGGAACCCGGGGGGAGAGACCCAGTACTTC
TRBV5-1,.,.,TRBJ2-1,CASSLFSRLLEGYNEQFF,TGCGCCAGCAGCTTGTTTTCACGGCTCCTGGAAGGCTACAATGAGCAGTTCTTC
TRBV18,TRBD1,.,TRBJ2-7,CASSRRQGDWNEQYF,TGTGCCAGCTCCCGTCGACAGGGGGACTGGAACGAGCAGTACTTC
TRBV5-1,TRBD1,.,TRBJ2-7,CASSFRDRETYEQYF,TGCGCCAGCAGCTTCCGGGACAGGGAGACCTACGAGCAGTACTTC
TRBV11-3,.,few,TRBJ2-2,CASSPGEGLNTGELFF,TGTGCCAGCAGCCCGGGAGAGGGCTTGAACACCGGGGAGCTGTTTTTT
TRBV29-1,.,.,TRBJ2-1,CSVEGGRSYNAQFF,TGCAGCGTTGAGGGGGGGCGATCTTACAATGCGCAGTTCTTC
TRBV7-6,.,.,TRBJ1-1,CASSLGQNDAEAFF,TGTGCCAGCAGCCTTGGACAGAATGACGCTGAAGCTTTCTTT
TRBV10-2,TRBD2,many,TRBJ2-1,CASSDPGLARTYNEQFF,TGCGCCAGCAGTGACCCTGGACTAGCGAGGACCTACAATGAGCAGTTCTTC
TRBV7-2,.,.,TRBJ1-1,CASSPYVNTEAFF,TGTGCCAGCAGCCCATATGTGAACACTGAAGCTTTCTTT
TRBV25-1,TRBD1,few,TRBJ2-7,CASSGVTGFHEQYF,TGTGCCAGCAGTGGCGTGACAGGGTTCCACGAGCAGTACTTC